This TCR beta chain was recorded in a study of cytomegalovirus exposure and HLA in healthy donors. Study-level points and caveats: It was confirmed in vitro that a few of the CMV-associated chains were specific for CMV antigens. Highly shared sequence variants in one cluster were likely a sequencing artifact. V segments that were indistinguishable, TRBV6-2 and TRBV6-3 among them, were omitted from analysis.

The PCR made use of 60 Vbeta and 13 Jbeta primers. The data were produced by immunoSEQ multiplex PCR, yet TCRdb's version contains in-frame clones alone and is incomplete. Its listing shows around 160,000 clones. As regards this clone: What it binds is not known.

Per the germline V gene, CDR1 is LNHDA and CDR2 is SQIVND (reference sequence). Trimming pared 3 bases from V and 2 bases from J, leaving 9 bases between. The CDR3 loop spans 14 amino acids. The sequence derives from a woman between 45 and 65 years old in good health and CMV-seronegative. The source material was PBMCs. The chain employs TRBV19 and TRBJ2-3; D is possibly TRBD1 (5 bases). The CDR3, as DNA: TGTGCCAGTAGTATTGCCAGGGTCACAGATACGCAGTATTTT. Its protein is CASSIARVTDTQYF.